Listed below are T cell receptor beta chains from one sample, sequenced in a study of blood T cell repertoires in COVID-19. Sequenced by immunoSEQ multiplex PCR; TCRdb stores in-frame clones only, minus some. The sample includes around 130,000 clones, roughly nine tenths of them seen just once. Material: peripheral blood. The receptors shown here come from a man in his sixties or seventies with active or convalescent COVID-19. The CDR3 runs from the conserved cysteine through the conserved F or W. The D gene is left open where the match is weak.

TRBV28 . CASSLGLYQETQYF
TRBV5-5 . CASSPASSTDTQYF
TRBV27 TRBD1 CASSLSTRTGGSWSPLHF
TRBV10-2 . CASRDRAYEQYF
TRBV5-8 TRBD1 CASSLLGTGPAELFF
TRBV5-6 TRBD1 CASSTYDRVENEELFF
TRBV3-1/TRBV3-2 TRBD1 CASSPIQGGGETQYF
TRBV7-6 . CASSLALGTQGNTIYF
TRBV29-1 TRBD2 CSVEAGGPPGEQYF
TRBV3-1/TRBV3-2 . CASSQVLVGNTIYF
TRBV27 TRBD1 CASSPATGNNGYTF
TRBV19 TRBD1 CASSRTGHTDTQYF
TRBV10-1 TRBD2 CASSPTLAGIGNEQFF
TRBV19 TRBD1 CASSITGGYTGELFF